This note documents a single T cell receptor (beta chain) sequence. Random hexamers were used to reverse transcribe an amount of roughly 0.5 to 1 ug RNA. TCRdb redid the calling of the immunoSEQ multiplex PCR reads with MiXCR, one entry per CDR3 protein. Of about 150,000 distinct CDR3 sequences in the sample, around 95% were seen once. Germline values: CDR1 MGHRA, CDR2 YSYEKL. V was pared by 1 base and J by 2 bases, with 11 bases between. The CDR3 has 15 residues. The data were obtained in a study of CD8 T cells in Susac syndrome. This TCR came from a human donor with Susac syndrome. The chain employs TRBV4-1 and TRBJ1-1; D gene ambiguous. The sequencing input was CD4+ T cells from PBMCs. The CDR3 sequence: CASSQGVVINTEAFF. The CDR3 DNA reads TGCGCCAGCAGCCAAGGGGTAGTGATCAACACTGAAGCTTTCTTT.